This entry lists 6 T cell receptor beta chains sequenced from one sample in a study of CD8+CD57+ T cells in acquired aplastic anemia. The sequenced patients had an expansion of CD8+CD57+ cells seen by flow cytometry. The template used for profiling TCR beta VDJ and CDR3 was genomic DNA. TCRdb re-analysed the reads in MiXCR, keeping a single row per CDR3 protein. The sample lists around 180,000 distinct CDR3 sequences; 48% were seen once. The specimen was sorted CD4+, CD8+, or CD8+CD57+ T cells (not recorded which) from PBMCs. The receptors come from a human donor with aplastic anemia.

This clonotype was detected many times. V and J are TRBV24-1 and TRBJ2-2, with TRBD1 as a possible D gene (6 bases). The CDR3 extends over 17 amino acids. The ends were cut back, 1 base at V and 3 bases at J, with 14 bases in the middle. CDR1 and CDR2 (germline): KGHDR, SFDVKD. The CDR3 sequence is CATSDFGGQGDTGELFF. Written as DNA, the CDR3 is TGTGCCACCAGTGATTTTGGGGGACAAGGAGACACCGGGGAGCTGTTTTTT.

This chain's CDR3 is CASSELTRTWGGYTF. The CDR3 nucleotides read TGTGCCAGCAGTGAATTAACGAGGACCTGGGGTGGCTACACCTTC. This rearrangement joins TRBV25-1 to TRBJ1-2; D is unclear. The CDR3 is made up of 15 amino acids. CDR1 is MGHDK and CDR2 is SYGVNS in the germline V gene. V lost 1 base and J lost 7, with 16 bases in between.

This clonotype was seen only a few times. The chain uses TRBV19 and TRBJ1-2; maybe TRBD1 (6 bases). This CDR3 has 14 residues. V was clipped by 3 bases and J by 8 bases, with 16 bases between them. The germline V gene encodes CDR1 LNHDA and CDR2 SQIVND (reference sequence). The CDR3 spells CASSMQGFPWGYTF. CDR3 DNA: TGTGCCAGTAGTATGCAGGGGTTCCCTTGGGGCTACACCTTC.

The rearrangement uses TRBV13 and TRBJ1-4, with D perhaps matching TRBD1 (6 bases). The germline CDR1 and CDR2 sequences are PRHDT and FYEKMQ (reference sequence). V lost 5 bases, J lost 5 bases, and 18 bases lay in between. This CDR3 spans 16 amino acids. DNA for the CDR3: TGTGCCAGCAGCGCAGCAGGGGTTGAGGTCAATGAAAAACTGTTTTTT. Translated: CASSAAGVEVNEKLFF.

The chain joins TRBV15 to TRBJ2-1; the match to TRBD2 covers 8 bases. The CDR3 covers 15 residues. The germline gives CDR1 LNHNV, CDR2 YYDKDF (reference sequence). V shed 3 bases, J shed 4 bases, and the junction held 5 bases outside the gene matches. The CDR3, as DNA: TGTGCCACCAGCAGTGGGAGCGGGGGTTACAATGAGCAGTTCTTC. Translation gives CATSSGSGGYNEQFF.

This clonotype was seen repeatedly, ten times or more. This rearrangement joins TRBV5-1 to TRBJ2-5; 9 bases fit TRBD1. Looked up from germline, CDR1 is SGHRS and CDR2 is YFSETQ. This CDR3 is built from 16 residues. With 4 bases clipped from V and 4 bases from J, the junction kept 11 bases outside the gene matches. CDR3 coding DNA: TGCGCCAGCAGCCTGGGAACACAGGGGGCGGGAGAGACCCAGTACTTC. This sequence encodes CASSLGTQGAGETQYF.